Below, 12 T cell receptor beta chains from the same sample are listed, as sequenced in a study of blood T cell repertoires in COVID-19. The table came from immunoSEQ multiplex PCR; TCRdb's copy has only in-frame clones and leaves some out. The sample comprises about 48,000 clones, approximately 90% of which are singletons, and under 6.5% rests with the top ten. The sample was peripheral blood. The source of these receptors is a man aged 65 to 79 with acute or convalescent COVID-19.

In its sample, this clone was seen a few times. The CDR3 spells CASSPRGTTLGDTQYF. The CDR3 DNA follows: TGTGCCAGCTCACCAAGGGGGACTACCCTAGGGGATACGCAGTATTTT. The genes are TRBV18 and TRBJ2-3; possibly TRBD2 for D (7 bases). From germline, CDR1 is KGHSH and CDR2 LQKENI. Trimming removed 2 bases from V and 6 bases from J, with 18 bases in between. The CDR3 has 16 residues.

The chain is built from TRBV7-9 and TRBJ2-3; 11 bases line up with TRBD2. Germline CDR1 SEHNR, CDR2 FQNEAQ (reference sequence). This CDR3 comprises 17 residues. Losses at the gene ends were 2 bases for V and 3 bases for J; bases not matched to a gene: 7. The CDR3 reads CASSLLVAGGPTDTQYF. The CDR3 nucleotides read TGTGCCAGCAGCTTACTGGTAGCGGGGGGGCCTACAGATACGCAGTATTTT. Drawing the rest from reference TRBV7-9 and TRBJ2-3, the complete variable domain is DTGVSQNPRHKITKRGQNVTFRCDPISEHNRLYWYRQTLGQGPEFLTYFQNEAQLEKSRLLSDRFSAERPKGSFSTLEIQRTEQGDSAMYLCASSLLVAGGPTDTQYFGPGTRLTVL.

The chain couples TRBV6-5 to TRBJ2-1, with D unresolved. Germline loops: CDR1 MNHEY, CDR2 SVGAGI. The CDR3 has 13 residues. V gave up 0 bases and J gave up 8 bases, with 8 bases separating them. This CDR3 reads CASSYSMGYEQFF. In nucleotides, the CDR3 is TGTGCCAGCAGTTACTCGATGGGCTATGAGCAGTTCTTC.

The genes are TRBV5-1 and TRBJ2-7, with D tentatively TRBD2 (6 bases). Trimming pared 0 bases from V and 6 bases from J, leaving 10 bases between. The CDR3 length is 13 residues. CDR1 and CDR2 (germline): SGHRS, YFSETQ. The CDR3 nucleotides are TGCGCCAGCAGCTTGGAGTCGGGAGTCGAGCAGTACTTC. Translated: CASSLESGVEQYF.

The V gene is TRBV7-9, the J gene TRBJ1-3; a weak D match, TRBD1 (5 bases). Germline V gene lookup returns CDR1 SEHNR and CDR2 FQNEAQ (reference sequence). CDR3 length equals 16 residues. V lost 4 bases and J lost 0, with 13 bases in between. This CDR3 is CASSSGNPSSGNTIYF. In DNA, the CDR3 is TGTGCCAGCAGCTCAGGGAACCCGAGCTCTGGAAACACCATATATTTT.

The chain has TRBV9 and TRBJ2-1, with D maybe TRBD1 (5 bases). The germline CDR1 and CDR2 sequences are SGDLS and YYNGEE. CDR3 length equals 18 residues. The V end was cut by 2 bases, the J end by 4 bases, with 22 bases between. The CDR3 loop is CASSVATVRATTYNEQFF. The CDR3 bases are TGTGCCAGCAGCGTCGCGACCGTCAGGGCAACTACATACAATGAGCAGTTCTTC.

V gene TRBV29-1 combines with J gene TRBJ1-1; D is perhaps TRBD1 (6 bases). This CDR3 comprises 12 residues. The germline V and J ends were trimmed by 6 bases and 2 bases, with 10 bases remaining between them. Germline V gene data show CDR1 as SQVTM and CDR2 as ANQGSEA. The DNA of the CDR3 is TGCAGCGTGGGGACACCAAACACTGAAGCTTTCTTT. Amino acids: CSVGTPNTEAFF.

The chain is built from TRBV21-1 and TRBJ1-2; the tabulated D call, TRBD1, remains unverified against the DNA. TRBV21-1 is shown as a pseudogene. The CDR3 contains 17 residues. The CDR3 loop is CASSKEGTGVGLGGYTF. DNA for the CDR3: TGTGCCAGCAGCAAAGAAGGGACAGGGGTTGGACTTGGGGGCTACACCTTC.

J is TRBJ2-3 and V is TRBV7-2; no firm D call. The CDR3 totals 16 residues. V was shortened by 0 bases and J by 2 bases, with 12 bases between the two germline ends. Germline V gene sequence: CDR1 SGHTA, CDR2 FQGNSA. CDR3 nucleotide sequence: TGTGCCAGCAGCTTAGCAGTCAACTCTCCCACAGATACGCAGTATTTT. It specifies CASSLAVNSPTDTQYF.

CDR3 in DNA: TGTGCCAGCAGCTTAGAGCACAGTAACTATGGCTACACCTTC. It codes for CASSLEHSNYGYTF. The chain couples TRBV7-2 to TRBJ1-2; unclear D gene. Germline-derived CDR1 and CDR2 are SGHTA and FQGNSA. With 1 base removed from V and 1 base from J, the gap between germline ends came to 7 bases. The CDR3 spans 14 residues.

The genes are TRBV19 and TRBJ1-5, with D possibly being TRBD1 (6 bases). V was trimmed by 3 bases and J by 7 bases, leaving 13 bases between them. The CDR3 is 14 amino acids. Per the germline V gene, CDR1 is LNHDA and CDR2 is SQIVND (reference sequence). The CDR3, as DNA: TGTGCCAGTAGTATGGCGGGGGGCAGGCAGCCCCAGCATTTT. This sequence encodes CASSMAGGRQPQHF.

The chain has TRBV29-1 and TRBJ2-3; 9 bases map to TRBD1. Germline V CDR1 and CDR2: SQVTM, ANQGSEA. Trimming at V came to 8 bases and at J to 2 bases, leaving 5 bases not matched to a gene. The length of the CDR3 is 13 residues. CDR3 bases: TGCAGCATGGGACAGGGATACACAGATACGCAGTATTTT. It translates to CSMGQGYTDTQYF.